This T cell receptor beta chain was recovered during a study of T cell responses to AZD1222 COVID-19 vaccine. Background on the study: Samples with a second dose at about 4 or about 12 weeks were pooled together.

This clone was detected only a few times. Some clones are missing from TCRdb's copy, which holds only in-frame ones; the method was immunoSEQ multiplex PCR. The sample records 100,000 to 150,000 clones, more than 70% being singletons. Trimming took off 0 bases at V and 2 bases at J, with 23 bases between the two ends. This CDR3 spans 19 amino acids. Germline V gene data show CDR1 as SGHRS and CDR2 as YFSETQ. This rearrangement joins TRBV5-1 to TRBJ1-1; D remains unclear. The sample consisted of peripheral blood, taken on day 0 of AZD1222 vaccination. This clonotype originated in an adult in good health. The CDR3 sequence: CASSLGIFKVVEKNTEAFF. The CDR3 coding sequence is TGCGCCAGCAGCTTGGGAATTTTTAAGGTAGTGGAAAAAAACACTGAAGCTTTCTTT.